Each of the 32 T cell receptor beta chains below was sequenced from the same sample in a study of blood T cell repertoires in COVID-19. The repertoire was sequenced with immunoSEQ multiplex PCR; TCRdb's copy has only in-frame clones and lacks some. The sample records tens of thousands of clones, approximately 83% being singletons. What was sequenced was peripheral blood. Receptors were obtained from a man in his forties or fifties with COVID-19, enrolled during active disease.

The genes are TRBV15 and TRBJ1-5; 9 bases align to TRBD1. Germline V gene sequence: CDR1 LNHNV, CDR2 YYDKDF (reference sequence). This CDR3 is 16 amino acids long. V trimming: 0 bases; J trimming: 3 bases; junction bases outside the gene matches: 3. The CDR3 spells CATSRDWDRVNQPQHF. The CDR3 DNA reads as TGTGCCACCAGCAGAGATTGGGACAGGGTCAATCAGCCCCAGCATTTT.

The CDR3 coding sequence is TGCGCCAGCTCCCTTAACATCAATGAGCAGTTCTTC. Translating gives CASSLNINEQFF. The genes are TRBV5-1 and TRBJ2-1; D not resolved. CDR1 and CDR2 (germline): SGHRS, YFSETQ. The CDR3 totals 12 residues. V was cut by 7 bases and J by 6 bases, with 11 bases left in between.

The chain has TRBV11-3 and TRBJ2-1; a weak D match, TRBD2 (6 bases). This CDR3 has 16 amino acids. Germline CDR1 and CDR2: SGHNT and YENEEA. V was pared by 7 bases and J by 6 bases, with 22 bases between. CDR3 in DNA: TGTGCCAGCACCCCGACCTGGGGACTGTCGCTCAATGAGCAGTTCTTC. Protein sequence: CASTPTWGLSLNEQFF.

The chain links TRBV9 to TRBJ2-3; 10 bases align to TRBD2. The CDR3 spans 18 residues. V shed 0 bases and J 6 bases; nucleotides not matched to a gene: 13. Germline V lookup: CDR1 SGDLS, CDR2 YYNGEE. The CDR3: CASSVAGGSGRDEDTQYF. The CDR3 DNA reads TGTGCCAGCAGCGTAGCCGGGGGAAGCGGGAGGGACGAGGATACGCAGTATTTT. Full variable domain (remainder filled in from reference TRBV9 and TRBJ2-3): DSGVTQTPKHLITATGQRVTLRCSPRSGDLSVYWYQQSLDQGLQFLIQYYNGEERAKGNILERFSAQQFPDLHSELNLSSLELGDSALYFCASSVAGGSGRDEDTQYFGPGTRLTVL.

V gene TRBV3-1 (or the pseudogene TRBV3-2) combines with J gene TRBJ2-1; D may be TRBD1 (5 bases). This CDR3 spans 14 amino acids. Trimming shortened V by 4 bases and J by 1 base, and 8 bases separated the two germline ends. CDR1 is LGHDT and CDR2 is YNNKEL in the germline V gene (reference sequence). CDR3: CASSRQGSYNEQFF. Here the CDR3 DNA reads TGTGCCAGCAGCCGGCAGGGTTCCTACAATGAGCAGTTCTTC.

This chain connects TRBV13 to TRBJ1-1; unclear D gene. Trimming shortened V by 0 bases and J by 1 base, and 6 bases separated the two germline ends. The CDR3 spans 14 residues. Looked up from germline, CDR1 is PRHDT and CDR2 is FYEKMQ (reference sequence). The DNA of the CDR3 is TGTGCCAGCAGCTTAGGCCAGGCGAACACTGAAGCTTTCTTT. It is translated as CASSLGQANTEAFF.

The rearrangement uses TRBV5-4 and TRBJ1-1; 8 bases line up with TRBD1. V shed 0 bases and J 10 bases; nucleotides not matched to a gene: 5. CDR1 is SGHNT, CDR2 YYREEE, per germline (reference sequence). The CDR3 length is 13 residues. The CDR3 is CASSLDQGARAFF. The DNA of the CDR3 is TGTGCCAGCAGCTTGGATCAGGGGGCGAGAGCTTTCTTT.

This chain connects TRBV7-3 to TRBJ2-3, with a tentative D call TRBD1 (5 bases). This CDR3 contains 13 residues. V lost 5 bases and J 1 base, leaving 7 bases between the germline ends. The germline CDR1 and CDR2 sequences are SGHTA and FQGTGA. The DNA of the CDR3 is TGTGCCAGCAGCGTAGGGGGCACAGATACGCAGTATTTT. Amino acid sequence: CASSVGGTDTQYF.

This rearrangement joins TRBV6-5 to TRBJ1-6; D not resolved. CDR1 and CDR2 (germline): MNHEY, SVGAGI. V lost 0 bases and J 7 bases, leaving 7 bases between the germline ends. The CDR3 sequence is 14 residues long. The CDR3: CASSYSSENSPLHF. CDR3 DNA: TGTGCCAGCAGTTACTCATCGGAGAATTCACCCCTCCACTTT.

The rearrangement links TRBV6-5 to TRBJ1-1, with D possibly being TRBD1 (5 bases). Germline loops: CDR1 MNHEY, CDR2 SVGAGI. The CDR3 runs 14 residues. Trimming cost V 2 bases and J 5 bases, with 12 bases left between them. CDR3 sequence reads: CASSYDQGRTEAFF. The CDR3 nucleotides read TGTGCCAGCAGTTACGATCAGGGTCGGACTGAAGCTTTCTTT.

This sequence joins TRBV3-1 (or the pseudogene TRBV3-2) and TRBJ1-1; 7 nucleotides agree with TRBD1. Trimming removed 4 bases from V and 5 bases from J; junction bases left unmatched: 7. Per the germline V gene, CDR1 is LGHDT and CDR2 is YNNKEL (reference sequence). The CDR3 is made up of 14 amino acids. The DNA for the CDR3 is TGTGCCAGCAGCCCAGTTAAGGGGGCGACTGAAGCTTTCTTT. This translates into CASSPVKGATEAFF.

V is TRBV14 and J is TRBJ1-1, with D perhaps matching TRBD1 (5 bases). V shed 1 base and J shed 6 bases, with 15 bases lying between them. The CDR3 runs 15 residues. CDR1 is SGHDN, CDR2 FVKESK, per germline. The CDR3 protein is CASSQAGSGLAEAFF. In DNA form, the CDR3 reads TGTGCCAGCAGCCAAGCGGGGTCGGGACTCGCTGAAGCTTTCTTT.

The genes are TRBV12-3 or TRBV12-4 and TRBJ2-1, with D unclear. This CDR3 is 10 amino acids long. The V and J ends lost 4 bases and 9 bases respectively, with 4 bases between them. As DNA, the CDR3 is TGTGCCAGCAGTTCTTTTGAGCAGTTCTTC. It translates to CASSSFEQFF.

In this sample, this clone turned up once. The chain uses TRBV19 and TRBJ1-5; the D gene is possibly TRBD1 (5 bases). This CDR3 has 14 residues. CDR1 is LNHDA, CDR2 SQIVND, per germline (reference sequence). Between the trimmed V and J ends, which lost 3 bases and 5 bases, there was a span of 11 bases. CDR3 DNA: TGTGCCAGTAGTATCTCAGGGATTGATCAGCCCCAGCATTTT. This translates into CASSISGIDQPQHF.

This clone has just one count. The rearrangement joins TRBV27 to TRBJ1-5, with D tentatively TRBD1 (5 bases). CDR1 is MNHEY, CDR2 SMNVEV, per germline (reference sequence). The CDR3 is made up of 11 amino acids. Trimming took 9 bases from V and 7 from J, leaving 10 bases between them. The DNA of the CDR3 is TGTGCCAGTGGGGCAGAACAGCCCCAGCATTTT. Its protein is CASGAEQPQHF.

The chain employs TRBV6-5 and TRBJ1-4; 8 bases are a match to TRBD1. Trimming took 7 bases from V and 8 from J; bases not matched to a gene: 12. This CDR3 region has 15 residues. CDR1 and CDR2 from the germline V gene are MNHEY and SVGAGI. The CDR3 sequence: CASTRAGGRGEKLFF. As DNA, the CDR3 is TGTGCCAGCACCAGAGCAGGGGGCCGCGGAGAAAAACTGTTTTTT.

The J gene is TRBJ2-1, the V gene TRBV19; 9 bases match TRBD2. V was clipped by 6 bases and J by 10 bases; unmatched bases: 13. Germline V CDR1 and CDR2: LNHDA, SQIVND (reference sequence). The length of the CDR3 is 15 residues. The CDR3 loop is CASSRAGLAYGEQFF. The CDR3 nucleotides are TGTGCCAGTAGCAGAGCGGGACTAGCATACGGCGAGCAGTTCTTC.

The CDR3 bases are TGTGCCACACAGGGGGCGGGCACAGATACGCAGTATTTT. This translates into CATQGAGTDTQYF. The V gene is TRBV24-1, the J gene TRBJ2-3, with 9 bases identical to TRBD1. The V gene end was trimmed by 10 bases and the J gene end by 1 base; junction bases not matched to a gene: 2. This CDR3 has 13 amino acids. Germline values: CDR1 KGHDR, CDR2 SFDVKD.

This sequence joins TRBV19 and TRBJ2-2; 7 bases fit TRBD2. The germline V gene has CDR1 LNHDA and CDR2 SQIVND (reference sequence). The CDR3 spans 17 residues. Trimming cost V 4 bases and J 9 bases; bases outside gene matches: 17. CDR3 amino acids: CASSTSAGVPARRELFF. The CDR3 DNA reads as TGTGCCAGTAGTACCTCCGCGGGAGTGCCCGCCCGTAGGGAGCTGTTTTTT.

The V call is TRBV9, the J call TRBJ2-2; no definite D call. The CDR3 length is 13 residues. Trimming left V 0 bases short and J 4 bases short, with 4 bases between. Germline values: CDR1 SGDLS, CDR2 YYNGEE. CDR3 region: CASSVVITGELFF. Written as DNA, the CDR3 is TGTGCCAGCAGCGTAGTAATCACCGGGGAGCTGTTTTTT.

This clone was picked up one time. The rearrangement joins TRBV28 to TRBJ1-5, with 10 nucleotides matching TRBD1. This CDR3 contains 17 residues. The J segment lost 1 base and the V segment lost 6 bases, leaving 9 bases of the junction unmatched. Germline loops: CDR1 MDHEN, CDR2 SYDVKM. The CDR3 nucleotides read TGTGCCAGCAGCTTTACCAGGACAGGGGGGAGCAATCAGCCCCAGCATTTT. Its protein product is CASSFTRTGGSNQPQHF. The whole variable domain, remainder taken from reference TRBV28 and TRBJ1-5, is DVKVTQSSRYLVKRTGEKVFLECVQDMDHENMFWYRQDPGLGLRLIYFSYDVKMKEKGDIPEGYSVSREKKERFSLILESASTNQTSMYLCASSFTRTGGSNQPQHFGDGTRLSIL.

The chain couples TRBV6-5 to TRBJ2-1; 10 nucleotides agree with TRBD2. The length of the CDR3 is 14 residues. The junction had 5 bases not matched to a gene; V was cut back by 8 bases and J by 4 bases. CDR1 is MNHEY, CDR2 SVGAGI, per germline. The CDR3 sequence: CASSSSGSYNEQFF. CDR3 DNA: TGTGCCAGCTCCTCTAGCGGGAGTTACAATGAGCAGTTCTTC.

The J gene is TRBJ2-5, the V gene TRBV7-2; a possible D gene is TRBD1 (5 bases). Germline V gene lookup returns CDR1 SGHTA and CDR2 FQGNSA. V lost 5 bases to trimming and J lost 5 bases, with 21 bases between them. The CDR3 totals 16 residues. The CDR3 protein is CASSVRQTDLTETQYF. In DNA form, the CDR3 reads TGTGCCAGCAGCGTTCGCCAGACAGACCTTACGGAGACCCAGTACTTC.

The chain joins TRBV30 to TRBJ2-6; 9 nucleotides line up with TRBD1. Germline CDR1 is GTSNPN and CDR2 is SVGIG (reference sequence). This CDR3 spans 18 amino acids. V shed 1 base, J shed 4 bases, and the junction held 11 bases outside the gene matches. The CDR3: CAWSAHGRTGVGANVLTF. For the CDR3, the DNA is TGTGCCTGGAGTGCTCACGGTAGGACAGGGGTCGGGGCCAACGTCCTGACTTTC.

The chain has TRBV19 and TRBJ2-5; 8 bases line up with TRBD2. The CDR3 runs 14 residues. Per germline, CDR1 LNHDA and CDR2 SQIVND (reference sequence). The V gene end was trimmed by 1 base and the J gene end by 3 bases; junction bases not matched to a gene: 1. This CDR3 reads CASSIGGGKETQYF. The DNA for the CDR3 is TGTGCCAGTAGTATAGGCGGGGGGAAAGAGACCCAGTACTTC.

CDR3 nucleotides: TGTGCCAGCAGCCCCTGGCAAAACAATGAGCAGTTCTTC. This codes for CASSPWQNNEQFF. The chain links TRBV7-9 to TRBJ2-1, with D unclear. The V end was cut by 5 bases, the J end by 5 bases, with 10 bases between. From germline, CDR1 is SEHNR and CDR2 FQNEAQ (reference sequence). The CDR3 spans 13 residues.

The chain has TRBV6-1 and TRBJ1-1; D not resolved. This CDR3 region has 17 residues. The V gene lost 2 bases and the J gene lost 8 bases, with 24 bases spanning the gap. CDR1 is MNHNS and CDR2 is SASEGT in the germline V gene. CDR3 residues: CASSEIAGAVKKYEAFF. Written as DNA, the CDR3 is TGTGCCAGCAGTGAAATAGCGGGCGCGGTAAAAAAATACGAAGCTTTCTTT.

The V call is TRBV27, the J call TRBJ2-3; no reliable D call. V lost 2 bases, J lost 7 bases, and 13 bases lay in between. CDR1 and CDR2 (germline): MNHEY, SMNVEV (reference sequence). The CDR3 sequence is 14 residues long. The CDR3 DNA follows: TGTGCCAGCAGTTTAGCCCTATCCTCCCATACGCAGTATTTT. Amino acid sequence: CASSLALSSHTQYF.

The chain joins TRBV24-1 to TRBJ2-1; D is unclear. Trimming took off 9 bases at V and 2 bases at J, with 13 bases between the two ends. The CDR3 has 14 amino acids. Germline V CDR1 and CDR2: KGHDR, SFDVKD. The CDR3 reads CATAPARAYNEQFF. CDR3 bases: TGTGCCACCGCTCCTGCCCGGGCCTACAATGAGCAGTTCTTC.

V is TRBV10-3 and J is TRBJ2-5; 12 nucleotides align to TRBD2. This CDR3 is 15 amino acids long. From germline, CDR1 is ENHRY and CDR2 SYGVKD. V lost 6 bases, J lost 5 bases, and 7 bases stayed unmatched. The CDR3 is CAIRPTSGRPETQYF. In nucleotides, the CDR3 is TGTGCCATCAGGCCCACTAGCGGGAGGCCGGAGACCCAGTACTTC.

The chain carries TRBV5-1 and TRBJ1-4, with D possibly being TRBD1 (5 bases). Trimming took off 0 bases at V and 7 bases at J, with 13 bases between the two ends. CDR3 size: 15 residues. CDR1 is SGHRS and CDR2 is YFSETQ in the germline V gene. CDR3 protein: CASSLGAGSTEKLFF. In DNA form, the CDR3 reads TGCGCCAGCAGCTTGGGTGCAGGGTCGACTGAAAAACTGTTTTTT.

The chain is built from TRBV6-1 and TRBJ2-7, with 8 bases identical to TRBD2. After removal of 4 bases from V and 0 bases from J, the junction contained 8 bases not matched to a gene. CDR1 and CDR2 from the germline V gene are MNHNS and SASEGT. The CDR3 is made up of 16 amino acids. CDR3 in amino acids: CASSAPSGPSSYEQYF. CDR3 coding DNA: TGTGCCAGCAGTGCCCCTAGCGGGCCCAGCTCCTACGAGCAGTACTTC.